The 2 T cell receptor beta chains below were found in one sample sequenced in a study of OX40 agonist ivuxolimab in advanced cancers. This table comes from immunoSEQ multiplex PCR, and its TCRdb copy is limited to in-frame clones, with some not included. The data hold 80,000 or so clones, with 87% observed a single time. This specimen consisted of CD4+ or CD8+ T cells sorted from blood, obtained in a trial of the OX40 agonist ivuxolimab. The origin of the receptors is an adult with an advanced solid tumor such as melanoma, head and neck, liver or kidney cancer.

The genes are TRBV5-1 and TRBJ2-7, with D possibly matching TRBD1 (6 bases). V lost 4 bases, J lost 6 bases, and 17 bases lay in between. The CDR3 loop spans 14 amino acids. Looked up from germline, CDR1 is SGHRS and CDR2 is YFSETQ. This chain's CDR3 is CASSPQGSSREQYF. DNA of the CDR3: TGCGCCAGCAGCCCCCAGGGGTCTTCCCGCGAGCAGTACTTC.

The chain joins TRBV9 to TRBJ2-1; D possibly uses TRBD1 or TRBD2 (5 bases each). CDR1 is SGDLS and CDR2 is YYNGEE in the germline V gene. The CDR3 spans 18 residues. V lost 0 bases and J lost 0, with 16 bases in between. DNA of the CDR3: TGTGCCAGCAGCGTAGTAGGGACCGAGACCCGCTCCTACAATGAGCAGTTCTTC. Its protein product is CASSVVGTETRSYNEQFF.